Listed here are 2 T cell receptor beta chains from one sample, sequenced in a study of blood T cell repertoires in COVID-19. This table comes from immunoSEQ multiplex PCR, and its TCRdb copy is limited to in-frame clones, with some not included. Of about 81,000 clones listed, under 90% are singletons. Sequenced material: peripheral blood. The receptor source for this set is a human donor in a cohort sampled during active COVID-19.

The V and J genes are TRBV3-1 (or the pseudogene TRBV3-2) and TRBJ2-7, with D tentatively TRBD2 (6 bases). The V gene's germline CDR1 is LGHDT and CDR2 YNNKEL (reference sequence). Trimming took 2 bases from V and 6 from J, leaving 8 bases between them. This CDR3 comprises 12 residues. CDR3 in amino acids: CASSQRTTEQYF. The CDR3 DNA sequence: TGTGCCAGCAGCCAACGGACTACCGAGCAGTACTTC.

In its sample, this clone was seen a few times. The rearrangement links TRBV7-3 to TRBJ2-2; D call uncertain. Germline V CDR1 and CDR2: SGHTA, FQGTGA. V dropped 4 bases and J dropped 0 bases, with 6 bases sitting between them. The CDR3 contains 14 residues. The CDR3 DNA follows: TGTGCCAGCAGCTCCACTCCGAACACCGGGGAGCTGTTTTTT. This sequence encodes CASSSTPNTGELFF.